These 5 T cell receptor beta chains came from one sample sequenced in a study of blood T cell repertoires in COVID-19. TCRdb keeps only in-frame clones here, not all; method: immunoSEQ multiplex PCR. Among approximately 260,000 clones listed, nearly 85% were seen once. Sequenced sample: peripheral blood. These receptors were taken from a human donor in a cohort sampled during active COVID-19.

The CDR3 region is CASSIGGYSNQPQHF. CDR3 sequence (DNA): TGTGCCAGTAGTATAGGCGGATATAGCAATCAGCCCCAGCATTTT. The chain is built from TRBV19 and TRBJ1-5; no clear D gene. Trimming removed 1 base from V and 0 bases from J, with 7 bases in between. The V gene's germline CDR1 is LNHDA and CDR2 SQIVND (reference sequence). This CDR3 is built from 15 residues.

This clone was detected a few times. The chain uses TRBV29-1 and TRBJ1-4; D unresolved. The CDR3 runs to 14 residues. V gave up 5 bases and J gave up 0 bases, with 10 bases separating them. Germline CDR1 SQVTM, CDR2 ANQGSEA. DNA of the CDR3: TGCAGCGTTTCACCAGGTGCAACTAATGAAAAACTGTTTTTT. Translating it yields CSVSPGATNEKLFF.

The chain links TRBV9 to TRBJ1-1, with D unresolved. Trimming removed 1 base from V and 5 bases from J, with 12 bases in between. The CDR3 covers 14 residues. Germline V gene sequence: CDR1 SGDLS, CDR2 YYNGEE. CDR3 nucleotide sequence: TGTGCCAGCAGCGTAACTTCCGCGGGGACTGAAGCTTTCTTT. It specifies CASSVTSAGTEAFF. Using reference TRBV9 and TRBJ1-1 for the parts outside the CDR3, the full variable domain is DSGVTQTPKHLITATGQRVTLRCSPRSGDLSVYWYQQSLDQGLQFLIQYYNGEERAKGNILERFSAQQFPDLHSELNLSSLELGDSALYFCASSVTSAGTEAFFGQGTRLTVV.

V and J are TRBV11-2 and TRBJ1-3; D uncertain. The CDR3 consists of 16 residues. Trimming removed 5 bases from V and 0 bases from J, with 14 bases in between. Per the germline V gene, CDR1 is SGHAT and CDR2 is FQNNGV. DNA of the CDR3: TGTGCCAGCAGCCTACTACCGGCTTTCTCTGGAAACACCATATATTTT. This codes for CASSLLPAFSGNTIYF.

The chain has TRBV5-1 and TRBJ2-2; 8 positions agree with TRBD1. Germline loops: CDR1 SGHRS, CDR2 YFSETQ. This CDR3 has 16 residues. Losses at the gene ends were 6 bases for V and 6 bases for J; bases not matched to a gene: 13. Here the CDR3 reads CASTPFGQGGAGELFF. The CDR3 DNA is TGCGCCAGCACCCCCTTCGGACAGGGAGGAGCCGGGGAGCTGTTTTTT.